The text below deals with one T cell receptor beta chain. The data derive from a study of T cell repertoires in cytomegalovirus infection. Background on the study: Public TCR beta signatures indicated both CMV infection and matching HLA type.

TCRdb used MiXCR to reprocess the reads, holding one entry per CDR3 protein. In the table there are approximately 500,000 distinct CDR3 sequences, about 15% of which are singletons. This CDR3 has 13 residues. Looked up from germline, CDR1 is SGHAT and CDR2 is FQDESV (reference sequence). The germline V and J ends were trimmed by 5 bases and 5 bases, with 12 bases remaining between them. The sequencing sample was made of CD8+ T cells from PBMCs. The sequence was obtained from a human donor in good health (CMV status not recorded). Some clones in this sample may be carry-over from other donors' samples. V and J are TRBV11-1 and TRBJ1-1; D remains ambiguous. Here the CDR3 reads CASSPGWGTEAFF. DNA for the CDR3: TGTGCCAGCAGCCCGGGGTGGGGAACTGAAGCTTTCTTT.